This TCR beta chain was identified in a study of T cells after posttransplantation cyclophosphamide. The V gene lost 0 bases and the J gene lost 5 bases, with 20 bases spanning the gap. Germline values: CDR1 GTSNPN, CDR2 SVGIG (reference sequence). CDR3 size: 16 residues. A marrow graft followed busulfan-fludarabine conditioning, with cyclophosphamide on days +3 and +4. Notes on the study in general: Skin or GI-infiltrating T cells shared few TRB sequences with blood. Recipient CMV seropositivity and CMV reactivation strongly tracked TRB clonality. Donor CD8+ memory clones often dominated recipient blood repertoires at later times.

Libraries were prepared by immunoSEQ multiplex PCR; TCRdb keeps only in-frame clonotypes and omits some of them. The profile covers about 22,000 clones, with 80% to 90% appearing a single time and around 10% taken by the ten largest. With regard to this clone: What it binds is not known.

J is TRBJ2-7 and V is TRBV30, with D possibly being TRBD2 (6 bases). The sequenced sample was PBMCs, obtained after allogeneic stem cell transplant with posttransplant cyclophosphamide. The clonotype comes from a female patient aged 25-39 years who received an allogeneic stem cell transplant from an unrelated donor, was CMV-positive, and had no GVHD. Some T cells may be graft donor cells. The CDR3 loop reads CAWSVVRRDWHNEQYF. The DNA for the CDR3 is TGTGCCTGGAGTGTAGTTCGCCGGGACTGGCACAACGAGCAGTACTTC.